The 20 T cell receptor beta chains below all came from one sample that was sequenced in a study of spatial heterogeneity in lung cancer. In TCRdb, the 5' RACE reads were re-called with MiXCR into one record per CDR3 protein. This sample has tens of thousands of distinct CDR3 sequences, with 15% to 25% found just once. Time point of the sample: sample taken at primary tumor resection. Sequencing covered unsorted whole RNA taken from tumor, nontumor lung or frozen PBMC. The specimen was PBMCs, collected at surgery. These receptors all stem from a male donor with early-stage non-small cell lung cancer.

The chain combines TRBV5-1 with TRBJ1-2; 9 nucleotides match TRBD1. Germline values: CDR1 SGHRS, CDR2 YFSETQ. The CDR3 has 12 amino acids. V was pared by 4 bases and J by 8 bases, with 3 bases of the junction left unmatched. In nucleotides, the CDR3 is TGCGCCAGCAGCGGGACAGGGTCCGGCTACACCTTC. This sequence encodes CASSGTGSGYTF.

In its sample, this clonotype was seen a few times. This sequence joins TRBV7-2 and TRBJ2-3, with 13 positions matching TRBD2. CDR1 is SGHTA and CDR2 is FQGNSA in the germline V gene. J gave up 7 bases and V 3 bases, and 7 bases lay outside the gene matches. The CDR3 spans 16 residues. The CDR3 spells CASSFRTSGSRNTQYF. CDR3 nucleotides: TGTGCCAGCAGCTTTCGGACTAGCGGGAGTCGGAATACGCAGTATTTT.

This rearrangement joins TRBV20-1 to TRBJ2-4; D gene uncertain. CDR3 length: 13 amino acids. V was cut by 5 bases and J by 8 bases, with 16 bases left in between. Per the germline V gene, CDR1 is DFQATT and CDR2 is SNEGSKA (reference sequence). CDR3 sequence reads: CSASDSAKDIQYF. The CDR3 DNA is TGCAGTGCTTCCGATTCCGCGAAGGACATTCAGTACTTC.

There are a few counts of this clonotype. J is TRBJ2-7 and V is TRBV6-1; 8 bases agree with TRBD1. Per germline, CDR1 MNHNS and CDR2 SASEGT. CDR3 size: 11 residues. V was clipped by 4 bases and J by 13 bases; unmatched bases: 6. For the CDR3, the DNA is TGTGCCAGCAGTGCCGGGACAGGCGTATACTTC. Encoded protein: CASSAGTGVYF.

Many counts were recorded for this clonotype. The CDR3 sequence: CASTPRTVSYEQYF. The DNA for the CDR3 is TGTGCCAGCACCCCCAGGACGGTCTCCTACGAGCAGTACTTC. The genes are TRBV6-7 and TRBJ2-7, with D uncertain. TRBV6-7 qualifies as an ORF whose function is uncertain. This CDR3 is 14 amino acids long. The V end was cut by 7 bases, the J end by 0 bases, with 13 bases between.

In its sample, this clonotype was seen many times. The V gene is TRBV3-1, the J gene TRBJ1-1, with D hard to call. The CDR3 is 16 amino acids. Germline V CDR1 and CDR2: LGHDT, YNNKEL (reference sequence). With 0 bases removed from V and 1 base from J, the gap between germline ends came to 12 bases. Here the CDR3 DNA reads TGTGCCAGCAGCCAAGATGGTCTGGTAGGGAACACTGAAGCTTTCTTT. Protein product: CASSQDGLVGNTEAFF.

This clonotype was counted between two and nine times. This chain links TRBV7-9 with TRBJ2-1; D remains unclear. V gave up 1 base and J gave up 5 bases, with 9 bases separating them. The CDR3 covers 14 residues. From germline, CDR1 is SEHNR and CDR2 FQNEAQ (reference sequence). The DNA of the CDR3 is TGTGCCAGCAGCTTAGTAGCAGGCAACAATGAGCAGTTCTTC. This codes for CASSLVAGNNEQFF.

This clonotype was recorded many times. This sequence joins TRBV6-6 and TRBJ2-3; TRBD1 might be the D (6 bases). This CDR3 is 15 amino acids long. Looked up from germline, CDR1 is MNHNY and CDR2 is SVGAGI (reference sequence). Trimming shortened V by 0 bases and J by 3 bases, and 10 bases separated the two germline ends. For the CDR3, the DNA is TGTGCCAGCAGTTACTCGGGGGCAAGGACAGATACGCAGTATTTT. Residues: CASSYSGARTDTQYF.

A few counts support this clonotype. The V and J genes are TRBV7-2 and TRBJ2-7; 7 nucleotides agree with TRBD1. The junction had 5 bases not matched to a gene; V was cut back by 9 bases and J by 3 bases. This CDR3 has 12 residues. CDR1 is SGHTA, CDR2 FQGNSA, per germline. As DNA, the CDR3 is TGTGCCAGTGGACAGGATCACTACGAGCAGTACTTC. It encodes CASGQDHYEQYF.

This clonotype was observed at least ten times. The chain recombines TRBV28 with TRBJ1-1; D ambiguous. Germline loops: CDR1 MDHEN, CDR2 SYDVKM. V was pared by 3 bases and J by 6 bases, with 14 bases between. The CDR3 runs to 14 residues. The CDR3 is CASSFGGVLAEAFF. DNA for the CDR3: TGTGCCAGCAGTTTCGGCGGGGTTTTGGCTGAAGCTTTCTTT.

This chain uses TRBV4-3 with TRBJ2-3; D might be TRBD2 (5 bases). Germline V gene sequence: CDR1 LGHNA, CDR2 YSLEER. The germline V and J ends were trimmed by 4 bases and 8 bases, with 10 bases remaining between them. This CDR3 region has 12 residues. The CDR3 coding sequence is TGCGCCAGCAGCCCGGACTTATTTACGCAGTATTTT. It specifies CASSPDLFTQYF.

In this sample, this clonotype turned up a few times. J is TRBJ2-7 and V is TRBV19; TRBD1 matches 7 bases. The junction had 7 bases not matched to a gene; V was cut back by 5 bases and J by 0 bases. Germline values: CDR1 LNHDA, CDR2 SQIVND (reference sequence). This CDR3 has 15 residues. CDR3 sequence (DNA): TGTGCCAGTAGTCCATCCCGACAGGGCTCCTACGAGCAGTACTTC. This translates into CASSPSRQGSYEQYF.

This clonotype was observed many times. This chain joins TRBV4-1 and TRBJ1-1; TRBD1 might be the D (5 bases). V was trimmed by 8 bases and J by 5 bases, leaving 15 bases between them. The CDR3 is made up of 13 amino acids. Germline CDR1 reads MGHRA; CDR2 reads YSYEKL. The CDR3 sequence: CASARGSGTEAFF. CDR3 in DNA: TGCGCCAGCGCTCGGGGGTCGGGTACTGAAGCTTTCTTT.

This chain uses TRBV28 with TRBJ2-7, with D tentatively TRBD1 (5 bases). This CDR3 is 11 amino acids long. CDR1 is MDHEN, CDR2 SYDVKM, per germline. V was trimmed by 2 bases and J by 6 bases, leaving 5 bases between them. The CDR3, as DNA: TGTGCCAGCAGTTTAAGGGGCGAGCAGTACTTC. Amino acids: CASSLRGEQYF. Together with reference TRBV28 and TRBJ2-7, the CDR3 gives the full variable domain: DVKVTQSSRYLVKRTGEKVFLECVQDMDHENMFWYRQDPGLGLRLIYFSYDVKMKEKGDIPEGYSVSREKKERFSLILESASTNQTSMYLCASSLRGEQYFGPGTRLTVT.

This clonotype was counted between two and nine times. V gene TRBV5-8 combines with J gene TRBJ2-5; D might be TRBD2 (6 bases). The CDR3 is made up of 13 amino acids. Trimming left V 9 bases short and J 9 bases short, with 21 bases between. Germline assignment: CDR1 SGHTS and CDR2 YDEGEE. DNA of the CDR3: TGTGCCACCGACGTCCCGCGGGGCGCGGCCCAGTACTTC. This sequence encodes CATDVPRGAAQYF. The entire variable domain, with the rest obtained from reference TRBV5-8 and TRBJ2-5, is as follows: EAGVTQSPTHLIKTRGQQATLRCSPISGHTSVYWYQQALGLGLQFLLWYDEGEERNRGNFPPRFSGRQFPNYSSELNVNALELEDSALYLCATDVPRGAAQYFGPGTRLLVL.

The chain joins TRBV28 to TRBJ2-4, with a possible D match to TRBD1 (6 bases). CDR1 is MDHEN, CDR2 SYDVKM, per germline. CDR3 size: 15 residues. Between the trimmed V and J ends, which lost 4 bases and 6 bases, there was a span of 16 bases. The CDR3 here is CASSYRAGIGNIQYF. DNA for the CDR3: TGTGCCAGCAGTTACAGGGCCGGTATTGGAAACATTCAGTACTTC.

CDR3 in amino acids: CASSDSMAATDTQYF. CDR3 DNA: TGTGCCAGCAGTGACTCGATGGCAGCCACAGATACGCAGTATTTT. This chain joins TRBV6-4 and TRBJ2-3; the D is unclear. Trimming took off 0 bases at V and 2 bases at J, with 9 bases between the two ends. The CDR3 has 15 amino acids. Germline CDR1 is MRHNA and CDR2 is SNTAGT.

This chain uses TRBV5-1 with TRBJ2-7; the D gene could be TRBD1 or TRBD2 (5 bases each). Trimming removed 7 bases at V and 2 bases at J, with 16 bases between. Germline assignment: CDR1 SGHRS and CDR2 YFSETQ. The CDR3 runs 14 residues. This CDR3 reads CASGPGTFPYEQYF. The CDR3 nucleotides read TGCGCCAGCGGTCCAGGGACGTTCCCCTACGAGCAGTACTTC.

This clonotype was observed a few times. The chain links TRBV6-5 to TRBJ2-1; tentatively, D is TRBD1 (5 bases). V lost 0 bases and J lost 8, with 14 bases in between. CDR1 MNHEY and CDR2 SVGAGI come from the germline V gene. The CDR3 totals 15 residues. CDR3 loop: CASSYSGRAEDEQFF. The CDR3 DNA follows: TGTGCCAGCAGTTACTCGGGCAGGGCAGAAGATGAGCAGTTCTTC.

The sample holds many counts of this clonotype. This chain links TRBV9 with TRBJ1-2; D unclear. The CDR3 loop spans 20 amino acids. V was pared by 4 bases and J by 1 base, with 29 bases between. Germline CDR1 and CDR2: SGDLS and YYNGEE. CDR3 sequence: CASSPGRTTTRPFYNYGYTF. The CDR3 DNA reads TGTGCCAGCAGCCCGGGTCGTACTACAACCCGGCCATTTTATAACTATGGCTACACCTTC.